The 29 T cell receptor beta chains presented below share a single source sample, sequenced in a study of T cells after yellow fever vaccination. TCRdb redid the calling of the 5' RACE reads with MiXCR, one entry per CDR3 protein. The sample yields 250,000 or so distinct CDR3 sequences, more than 3.5% seen once. The material was PBMCs, obtained 15 days after the yellow fever booster vaccination. The receptors were gathered from a man between 18 and 35 years old who received the YFV17D yellow fever vaccine.

This clonotype was seen ten or more times. The chain links TRBV5-1 to TRBJ2-7; 9 bases agree with TRBD1. The CDR3 is made up of 15 amino acids. J gave up 6 bases and V 4 bases, and 11 bases lay outside the gene matches. Germline V lookup: CDR1 SGHRS, CDR2 YFSETQ. The CDR3 DNA reads TGCGCCAGCAGCCGTTCCGGGACAGGGTCTGTCGAGCAGTACTTC. Translated: CASSRSGTGSVEQYF.

This clonotype has at least ten counts. The chain uses TRBV4-2 and TRBJ2-3; D perhaps matches TRBD2 (6 bases). This CDR3 spans 14 amino acids. V lost 4 bases to trimming and J lost 2 bases, with 10 bases between them. The germline gives CDR1 LGHNA, CDR2 YNFKEQ. The CDR3 sequence is CASSPEGTTDTQYF. In DNA form, the CDR3 reads TGTGCCAGCAGCCCGGAGGGTACCACAGATACGCAGTATTTT.

The rearrangement links TRBV3-1 to TRBJ1-1, with 9 nucleotides matching TRBD1. The germline V gene encodes CDR1 LGHDT and CDR2 YNNKEL (reference sequence). V lost 4 bases and J lost 5; bases outside the gene matches: 8. This CDR3 is built from 15 residues. CDR3 sequence: CASSPWGQGRTEAFF. CDR3 nucleotide sequence: TGTGCCAGCAGCCCCTGGGGACAGGGAAGAACTGAAGCTTTCTTT.

This clonotype was detected many times. The chain joins TRBV29-1 to TRBJ1-5, with TRBD1 matching 7 bases. V was clipped by 6 bases and J by 7 bases; unmatched bases: 6. The CDR3 extends over 12 amino acids. Germline lookup yields CDR1 SQVTM and CDR2 ANQGSEA. CDR3 in DNA: TGCAGCGTCGGGACAGCGGGCCAGCCCCAGCATTTT. Its protein is CSVGTAGQPQHF.

The table lists this clonotype with many counts. The rearrangement joins TRBV3-1 to TRBJ2-2; D remains ambiguous. V was pared by 0 bases and J by 7 bases, with 9 bases between. CDR1 is LGHDT and CDR2 is YNNKEL in the germline V gene (reference sequence). The length of the CDR3 is 14 residues. DNA of the CDR3: TGTGCCAGCAGCCAAGATCAGTGGAACGGGGAGCTGTTTTTT. Translating gives CASSQDQWNGELFF.

The chain combines TRBV29-1 with TRBJ1-5; a weak D match, TRBD1 (5 bases). This CDR3 has 12 amino acids. The germline gives CDR1 SQVTM, CDR2 ANQGSEA. V gave up 4 bases and J gave up 9 bases, with 13 bases separating them. CDR3 sequence reads: CSVGARDSPQHF. CDR3 in DNA: TGCAGCGTTGGCGCCAGGGACTCGCCCCAGCATTTT.

This clonotype was found a few times. Here the CDR3 reads CASSSPWGGTGELFF. CDR3 in DNA: TGTGCCAGCAGTAGTCCTTGGGGGGGAACCGGGGAGCTGTTTTTT. The chain links TRBV27 to TRBJ2-2; 7 bases map to TRBD2. The CDR3 loop spans 15 amino acids. Trimming cost V 5 bases and J 5 bases; bases outside gene matches: 8. Germline V CDR1 and CDR2: MNHEY, SMNVEV (reference sequence).

Ten or more counts support this clonotype. The V call is TRBV7-9, the J call TRBJ2-3; D is ambiguous. Germline V lookup: CDR1 SEHNR, CDR2 FQNEAQ (reference sequence). This CDR3 region has 16 residues. V was trimmed by 5 bases and J by 3 bases, leaving 18 bases between them. The CDR3 sequence is CASSTIRAETTDTQYF. The CDR3, as DNA: TGTGCCAGCAGCACTATTAGGGCCGAGACTACAGATACGCAGTATTTT.

This clonotype came up many times. At one of its ends the junction is not consistent with the germline gene, which may arise from a read error. The DNA for the CDR3 is TGCGCCAGCAGCTTTAGCTCTGGGGCCAACGTCCTGACTTTC. It encodes CASSFSSGANVLTF. V usage is TRBV7-9 and J usage is TRBJ2-6; D is ambiguous. The CDR3 loop spans 14 amino acids. The germline V gene encodes CDR1 SEHNR and CDR2 FQNEAQ (reference sequence).

This clonotype occurred many times. The gene calls are TRBV4-3 and TRBJ2-3; D unclear. This CDR3 region has 14 residues. Looked up from germline, CDR1 is LGHNA and CDR2 is YSLEER. V was trimmed by 0 bases and J by 4 bases, leaving 8 bases between them. CDR3 sequence: CASSQESTSDTQYF. In nucleotides, the CDR3 is TGCGCCAGCAGCCAAGAGTCTACCTCAGATACGCAGTATTTT.

The chain uses TRBV7-3 and TRBJ2-3, with TRBD1 matching 9 bases. J lost 0 bases, V lost 2 bases, and 3 bases had no gene match. CDR3 length: 16 residues. Germline loops: CDR1 SGHTA, CDR2 FQGTGA. CDR3 sequence (DNA): TGTGCCAGCAGCTTACAGGGACAGGGAAGCACAGATACGCAGTATTTT. Translated, it gives CASSLQGQGSTDTQYF. Full variable domain (rest looked up from reference TRBV7-3 and TRBJ2-3): GAGVSQTPSNKVTEKGKYVELRCDPISGHTALYWYRQSLGQGPEFLIYFQGTGAADDSGLPNDRFFAVRPEGSVSTLKIQRTERGDSAVYLCASSLQGQGSTDTQYFGPGTRLTVL.

This clonotype was detected many times. This rearrangement joins TRBV7-2 to TRBJ1-1, with 8 nucleotides matching TRBD1. Germline V gives CDR1 SGHTA, CDR2 FQGNSA. The CDR3 spans 14 residues. After removal of 3 bases from V and 1 base from J, the junction contained 1 base not matched to a gene. The CDR3 sequence: CASSFDRGNTEAFF. The CDR3 bases are TGTGCCAGCAGCTTCGACAGGGGGAACACTGAAGCTTTCTTT.

This clonotype was recorded many times. V and J are TRBV11-3 and TRBJ1-1, with D maybe TRBD1 (5 bases). With 6 bases removed from V and 6 bases from J, the gap between germline ends came to 14 bases. Germline loops: CDR1 SGHNT, CDR2 YENEEA. CDR3 length: 13 amino acids. The CDR3 spells CASRLKGYAEAFF. CDR3 DNA sequence: TGTGCCAGCAGGTTAAAGGGGTACGCTGAAGCTTTCTTT.

Many counts were recorded for this clonotype. The chain joins TRBV7-2 to TRBJ1-3; D not certain. The CDR3 loop spans 15 amino acids. V lost 7 bases and J lost 0, with 13 bases in between. The germline CDR1 and CDR2 sequences are SGHTA and FQGNSA. The CDR3 coding sequence is TGTGCCAGCATCCAGACACCTCACTCTGGAAACACCATATATTTT. As protein: CASIQTPHSGNTIYF.

The rearrangement uses TRBV19 and TRBJ1-5; 7 bases align to TRBD1. CDR3 size: 16 residues. V was clipped by 2 bases and J by 6 bases; unmatched bases: 10. Germline V gives CDR1 LNHDA, CDR2 SQIVND (reference sequence). CDR3 protein: CASSIPALRGPQPQHF. CDR3 in DNA: TGTGCCAGTAGTATACCCGCATTGAGGGGGCCTCAGCCCCAGCATTTT.

This clonotype has ten or more counts. The rearrangement uses TRBV5-1 and TRBJ1-4; D is unresolved. The germline CDR1 and CDR2 sequences are SGHRS and YFSETQ. CDR3 length: 15 residues. The V end lost 3 bases, the J end lost 8 bases, and 17 bases lay between the germline ends. CDR3 DNA: TGCGCCAGCAGCTCGACGGGCTCCGAAGGGGAAAAACTGTTTTTT. As protein: CASSSTGSEGEKLFF.

This clonotype was observed at least ten times. The chain has TRBV20-1 and TRBJ1-4; maybe TRBD1 (5 bases). V was shortened by 6 bases and J by 0 bases, with 8 bases between the two germline ends. This CDR3 region has 13 residues. CDR1 is DFQATT and CDR2 is SNEGSKA in the germline V gene (reference sequence). CDR3 in amino acids: CSAFRATNEKLFF. For the CDR3, the DNA is TGCAGTGCCTTCAGGGCAACTAATGAAAAACTGTTTTTT.

This clonotype has a count of ten or more. V usage is TRBV20-1 and J usage is TRBJ2-5; 12 nucleotides align to TRBD2. Trimming removed 1 base from V and 3 bases from J; junction bases left unmatched: 9. Germline lookup yields CDR1 DFQATT and CDR2 SNEGSKA (reference sequence). The length of the CDR3 is 17 residues. The CDR3, as DNA: TGCAGTGCTAGAGCCACCTGGCTAGCGGGGGGGAAAGAGACCCAGTACTTC. Encoded protein: CSARATWLAGGKETQYF.

The sample holds many counts of this clonotype. The chain uses TRBV5-1 and TRBJ1-2; the match to TRBD1 covers 7 bases. This CDR3 spans 15 amino acids. Germline trimming cut 4 bases from V and 4 bases from J; bases unmatched to any gene: 10. CDR1 is SGHRS and CDR2 is YFSETQ in the germline V gene. CDR3 sequence: CASSPQGQIGYGYTF. Here the CDR3 DNA reads TGCGCCAGCAGCCCCCAGGGACAGATTGGCTATGGCTACACCTTC.

This clonotype has ten or more counts. J is TRBJ1-2 and V is TRBV20-1; 7 bases line up with TRBD1. Germline trimming cut 3 bases from V and 8 bases from J; bases unmatched to any gene: 15. The CDR3 loop spans 15 amino acids. The germline CDR1 and CDR2 sequences are DFQATT and SNEGSKA (reference sequence). This CDR3 is CSARPHGGDRDGYTF. Here the CDR3 DNA reads TGCAGTGCTAGGCCCCACGGGGGCGACAGGGACGGCTACACCTTC.

This sequence joins TRBV5-4 and TRBJ1-6; D remains ambiguous. This CDR3 spans 15 amino acids. The V end lost 4 bases, the J end lost 1 base, and 9 bases lay between the germline ends. Per the germline V gene, CDR1 is SGHNT and CDR2 is YYREEE (reference sequence). The CDR3 sequence is CASSAGGSYNSPLHF. The CDR3 nucleotides are TGTGCCAGCAGCGCCGGTGGATCCTATAATTCACCCCTCCACTTT.

At least ten counts were recorded for this clonotype. This rearrangement joins TRBV18 to TRBJ1-6, with D perhaps TRBD1 (6 bases). Trimming removed 6 bases at V and 7 bases at J, with 13 bases between. The CDR3 extends over 14 amino acids. Germline V gene data show CDR1 as KGHSH and CDR2 as LQKENI. The CDR3 DNA is TGTGCCAGCTCTCTCGGACAGTCGAATTCACCCCTCCACTTT. Translated, it gives CASSLGQSNSPLHF.

This clonotype came up many times. The chain recombines TRBV20-1 with TRBJ1-1, with TRBD1 matching over 8 bases. Losses at the gene ends were 6 bases for V and 1 base for J; bases not matched to a gene: 7. The CDR3 is 14 residues long. Germline lookup yields CDR1 DFQATT and CDR2 SNEGSKA (reference sequence). CDR3 residues: CSASGQAANTEAFF. CDR3 DNA sequence: TGCAGTGCCTCGGGACAGGCGGCGAACACTGAAGCTTTCTTT.

This clonotype appeared many times. The chain uses TRBV27 and TRBJ2-7; D perhaps matches TRBD1 (6 bases). Germline V CDR1 and CDR2: MNHEY, SMNVEV (reference sequence). The CDR3 has 13 residues. The V gene lost 5 bases and the J gene lost 6 bases, with 14 bases spanning the gap. In nucleotides, the CDR3 is TGTGCCAGCAGTAATAACAGGGTTGTCGAGCAGTACTTC. It specifies CASSNNRVVEQYF.

This clonotype was seen at least ten times. The chain uses TRBV6-5 and TRBJ1-2; D possibly corresponds to TRBD1 (5 bases). Germline CDR1 is MNHEY and CDR2 is SVGAGI. This CDR3 contains 13 residues. V lost 2 bases to trimming and J lost 3 bases, with 7 bases between them. CDR3 bases: TGTGCCAGCAGTTACGGGGGGTACTATGGCTACACCTTC. The encoded protein is CASSYGGYYGYTF.

This clonotype has at least ten counts. The rearrangement links TRBV6-1 to TRBJ2-7; 9 bases map to TRBD1. CDR3 length equals 15 residues. The germline V gene encodes CDR1 MNHNS and CDR2 SASEGT. With 6 bases clipped from V and 2 bases from J, the junction kept 8 bases outside the gene matches. Written as DNA, the CDR3 is TGTGCCAGCAGCAGACAGGGGGAATCGACCTACGAGCAGTACTTC. Translated, it gives CASSRQGESTYEQYF.

This clonotype was observed at least ten times. J is TRBJ1-5 and V is TRBV7-9, with no clear D. Germline V gene sequence: CDR1 SEHNR, CDR2 FQNEAQ (reference sequence). Trimming removed 2 bases from V and 4 bases from J, with 9 bases in between. The CDR3 is made up of 14 amino acids. The CDR3 bases are TGTGCCAGCAGCTTATCAACCGGTAATCAGCCCCAGCATTTT. It codes for CASSLSTGNQPQHF.

At least ten counts were recorded for this clonotype. The chain combines TRBV18 with TRBJ1-1; the D is unclear. Germline CDR1 reads KGHSH; CDR2 reads LQKENI. Trimming took off 3 bases at V and 5 bases at J, with 13 bases between the two ends. CDR3 length equals 14 residues. The CDR3 DNA reads as TGTGCCAGCTCACCGGGGTCTCGTTGGACTGAAGCTTTCTTT. This codes for CASSPGSRWTEAFF.

The chain employs TRBV6-5 and TRBJ2-7, with a possible D match to TRBD1 (6 bases). V was pared by 2 bases and J by 6 bases, with 11 bases between. CDR3 length equals 13 residues. Germline V gene lookup returns CDR1 MNHEY and CDR2 SVGAGI. The DNA for the CDR3 is TGTGCCAGCAGTTACGGGGCAGGGGCCGAGCAGTACGTC. Translation: CASSYGAGAEQYV.